One sample yielded the 7 T cell receptor beta chains listed below, sequenced in a study of T cells after posttransplantation cyclophosphamide. Controls had myeloablative marrow grafts with methotrexate and calcineurin inhibitor, sampled at 1 year. Sequenced by immunoSEQ multiplex PCR; TCRdb stores in-frame clones only, minus some. This table holds 8,000 to 10,000 clones, more than 70% found once. The specimen was PBMCs, collected around 440 days after allogeneic stem cell transplant with calcineurin inhibitor and methotrexate. The receptors were gathered from a male patient in his fifties who received an allogeneic stem cell transplant from an unrelated donor, was CMV-positive, and had chronic GVHD only. A subset of T cells may come from the graft donor.

The V and J genes are TRBV7-3 and TRBJ2-2, with 8 nucleotides matching TRBD2. CDR1 is SGHTA, CDR2 FQGTGA, per germline. Losses at the gene ends were 1 base for V and 6 bases for J; bases not matched to a gene: 4. The CDR3 has 15 amino acids. CDR3 in DNA: TGTGCCAGCAGCTTAAGAGCGGGGGAAGCCGGGGAGCTGTTTTTT. This sequence encodes CASSLRAGEAGELFF.

This chain's CDR3 is CASSLSGPVGELFF. The CDR3, as DNA: TGTGCCAGCAGCTTATCTGGTCCGGTCGGGGAGCTGTTTTTT. The J gene is TRBJ2-2, the V gene TRBV11-3; D ambiguous. CDR1 SGHNT and CDR2 YENEEA come from the germline V gene. Trimming removed 2 bases from V and 7 bases from J, with 11 bases in between. This CDR3 is built from 14 residues.

Points on this clone: An end of the junction does not agree with germline; a read error may underlie this. The chain joins TRBV7-9 to TRBJ1-1, with 7 bases identical to TRBD1. Germline loops: CDR1 SEHNR, CDR2 FQNEAQ (reference sequence). The CDR3 contains 16 residues. CDR3 loop: CASSSQETTGNAEAFF. CDR3 bases: TGTGCCAGCAGCTCTCAAGAAACGACAGGGAACGCTGAAGCTTTCTTT.

This clone came up once. V gene TRBV27 combines with J gene TRBJ1-1; D gene unclear. Looked up from germline, CDR1 is MNHEY and CDR2 is SMNVEV (reference sequence). The CDR3 runs 13 residues. Trimming cost V 5 bases and J 6 bases, with 13 bases left between them. CDR3 DNA: TGTGCCAGCAGTACTCGTCTCAACTCTGAAGCTTTCTTT. This sequence encodes CASSTRLNSEAFF.

The rearrangement uses TRBV11-3 and TRBJ2-5; a weak D match, TRBD2 (5 bases). This CDR3 has 15 residues. CDR1 and CDR2 from the germline V gene are SGHNT and YENEEA. V was pared by 0 bases and J by 4 bases, with 12 bases between. The CDR3 region has the DNA TGTGCCAGCAGCTTAGATCAGCGGAGTCGAGAGACCCAGTACTTC. Its translation is CASSLDQRSRETQYF.

V usage is TRBV11-2 and J usage is TRBJ2-3, with D perhaps matching TRBD2 (5 bases). Germline CDR1 SGHAT, CDR2 FQNNGV. The CDR3 spans 15 residues. Deletions cut 11 bases from V and 2 bases from J, with 20 bases between. Here the CDR3 DNA reads TGTGCCTCACAAGAGGGCAGACGATACACAGATACGCAGTATTTT. As protein: CASQEGRRYTDTQYF.

V gene TRBV6-1 combines with J gene TRBJ1-2; D remains unclear. Between the trimmed V and J ends, which lost 3 bases and 5 bases, there was a span of 7 bases. This CDR3 has 12 residues. From germline, CDR1 is MNHNS and CDR2 SASEGT. This CDR3 reads CASSDSSYGYTF. CDR3 nucleotides: TGTGCCAGCAGTGATTCCTCTTATGGCTACACCTTC.